What follows describes a single T cell receptor (beta chain). The data were produced by immunoSEQ multiplex PCR, yet TCRdb's version contains in-frame clones alone and is incomplete. The profile shows some 97,000 clones, about 86% of them singletons. The entry originates in a study of blood T cell repertoires in COVID-19. Across the study: Italy, Spain and the United States were the sources of the convalescent and acute COVID-19 samples.

From germline, CDR1 is SGHNT and CDR2 YYREEE (reference sequence). CDR3 length: 16 amino acids. V lost 10 bases and J lost 0; bases outside the gene matches: 11. The sequencing sample was made of peripheral blood. This receptor was identified in a human donor in a cohort sampled during active COVID-19. The V call is TRBV5-4, the J call TRBJ1-3; TRBD1 aligns across 9 bases. The CDR3 DNA follows: TGTGCCGCTGGTGGACAGGGGTCCGCCTCTGGAAACACCATATATTTT. Translated, it gives CAAGGQGSASGNTIYF.